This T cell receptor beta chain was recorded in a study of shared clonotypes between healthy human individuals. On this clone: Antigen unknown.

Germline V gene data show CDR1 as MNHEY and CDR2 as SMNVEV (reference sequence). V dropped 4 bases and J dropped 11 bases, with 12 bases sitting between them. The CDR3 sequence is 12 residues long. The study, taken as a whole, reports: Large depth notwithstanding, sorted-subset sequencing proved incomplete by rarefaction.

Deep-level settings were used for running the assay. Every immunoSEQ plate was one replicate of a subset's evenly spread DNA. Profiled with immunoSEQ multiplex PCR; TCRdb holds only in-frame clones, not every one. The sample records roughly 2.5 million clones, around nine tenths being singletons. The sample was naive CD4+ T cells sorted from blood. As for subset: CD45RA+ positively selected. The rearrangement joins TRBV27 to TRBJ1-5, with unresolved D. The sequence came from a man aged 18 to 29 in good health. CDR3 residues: CASSSTPGAQHF. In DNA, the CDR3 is TGTGCCAGCAGTTCAACCCCGGGCGCCCAGCATTTT.